The present TCR beta chain was sequenced within a study of early T cells in non-severe SARS-CoV-2 infection. Study background: Unsorted whole blood bulk RNA was sequenced, with unpaired chains.

This CDR3 has 13 residues. V was cut by 3 bases and J by 9 bases, with 12 bases left in between. The germline gives CDR1 SGHDN, CDR2 FVKESK. This clonotype was seen repeatedly, ten times or more. The antigen remains undetermined. Overall study findings and caveats: Database matching using VDJdb favored anti-spike CD8 responses, with private and CD4 specificities left missing.

The library protocol tagged individual cDNA molecules with unique molecular identifiers. TCRdb re-analysed the 5' RACE reads in MiXCR, keeping a single row per CDR3 protein. The data show about 38,000 distinct CDR3 sequences, around 4.6% seen once. The TCR was taken from an adult who was a healthcare worker with PCR-confirmed SARS-CoV-2 infection or an uninfected control (not recorded which). The J gene is TRBJ2-1, the V gene TRBV14; D is unclear. Sample: whole blood. CDR3 sequence: CASSQWLGREQFF. The CDR3 DNA reads TGTGCCAGCAGCCAGTGGCTAGGGCGTGAGCAGTTCTTC.